This T cell receptor (beta chain) is from a study of CD8+ T cells in alopecia areata. Study-level information: Tofacitinib ran 6 to 18 months, followed by 6 months off drug. Study outcomes and limitations: Clonality was higher in lesional than normal scalp, especially in alopecia totalis/universalis.

Isolated RNA was reverse transcribed into cDNA used as the sequencing template. TCRdb's table, derived via immunoSEQ multiplex PCR, lists solely in-frame clones and lacks some. The data show some 130,000 clones, with approximately 58% seen just once and roughly 4.5% held by the top ten. Germline V gives CDR1 MNHNY, CDR2 SVGAGI (reference sequence). V lost 4 bases, J lost 2 bases, and 7 bases stayed unmatched. This CDR3 contains 15 residues. Sorted populations comprised CD4+ and CD8+ T cells obtained from PBMCs. With respect to this clone: What it binds is unknown.

The rearrangement uses TRBV6-6 and TRBJ2-7, with TRBD2 matching over 8 bases. This receptor was obtained from a human donor with alopecia areata. The sequencing used CD4+ T cells sorted from blood, collected at week 0. The DNA of the CDR3 is TGTGCCAGCAGTTTCGTACGAGCGGGGGCCTACGAGCAGTACTTC. Protein: CASSFVRAGAYEQYF.